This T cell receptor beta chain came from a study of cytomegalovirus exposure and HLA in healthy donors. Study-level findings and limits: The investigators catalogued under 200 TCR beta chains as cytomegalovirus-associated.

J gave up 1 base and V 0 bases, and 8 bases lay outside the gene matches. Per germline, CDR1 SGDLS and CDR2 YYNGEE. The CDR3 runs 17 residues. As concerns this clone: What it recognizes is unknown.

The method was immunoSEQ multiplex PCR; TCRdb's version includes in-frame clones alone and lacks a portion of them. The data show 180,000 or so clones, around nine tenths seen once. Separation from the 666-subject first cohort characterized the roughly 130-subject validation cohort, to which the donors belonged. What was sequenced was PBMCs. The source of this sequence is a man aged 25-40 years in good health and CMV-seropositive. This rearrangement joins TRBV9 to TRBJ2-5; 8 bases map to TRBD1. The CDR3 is CASSVGVATGAQETQYF. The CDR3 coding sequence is TGTGCCAGCAGCGTAGGGGTTGCGACAGGGGCCCAAGAGACCCAGTACTTC.